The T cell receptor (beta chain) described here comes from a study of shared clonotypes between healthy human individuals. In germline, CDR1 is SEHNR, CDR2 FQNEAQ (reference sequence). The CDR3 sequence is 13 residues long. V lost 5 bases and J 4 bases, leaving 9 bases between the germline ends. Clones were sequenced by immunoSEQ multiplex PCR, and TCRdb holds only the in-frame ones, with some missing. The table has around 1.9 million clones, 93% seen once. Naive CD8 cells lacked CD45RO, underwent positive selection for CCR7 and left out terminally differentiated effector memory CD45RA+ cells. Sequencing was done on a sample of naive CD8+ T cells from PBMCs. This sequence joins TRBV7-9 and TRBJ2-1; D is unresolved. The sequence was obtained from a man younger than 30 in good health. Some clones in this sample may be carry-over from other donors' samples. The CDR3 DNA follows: TGTGCCAGCAGCGGGGAAAATTACAATGAGCAGTTCTTC. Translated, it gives CASSGENYNEQFF.